The T cell receptor (beta chain) under discussion was sequenced for a study of monozygotic twins with inflammatory bowel disease. After skipping T cell sorting, the authors isolated total RNA from whole blood. After re-calling the 5' RACE reads, TCRdb lists one entry per CDR3 protein, DNA absent. The listing records over 150,000 distinct CDR3 sequences. CDR1 and CDR2 from the germline V gene are SQVTM and ANQGSEA. This CDR3 has 15 residues. The receptor's source is a human donor with ulcerative colitis or Crohn's disease, or a healthy co-twin of an affected twin (not recorded which). This sequence joins TRBV29-1 and TRBJ1-4; no DNA is available, so the TRBD1 call from TCRdb remains unchecked. Sample: blood. CDR3 amino acids: CSVEDGGTANEKLFF.